This T cell receptor (beta chain) comes out of a study of technical replicates of blood from a few donors (dated by TCRdb to about 2017). The library was obtained by the immunoSEQ multiplex PCR assay. TCRdb provides this immuneACCESS table in a form limited to in-frame rearrangements. Some clones are lacking; in checked studies, under half of them reflect an unresolved V gene, and why the rest are absent is not known. In all, the sample holds 50,000 to 55,000 clones, and 86% of those were seen once. The top ten clones comprise roughly 5.2% of the sample. As for this clone: It has no known antigen specificity. Base qualities are missing; no much larger clone stands one base away.

V loses 4 bases at its end and J loses 4 bases; junction bases beyond the gene matches: 10. The cysteine opens and the phenylalanine closes a CDR3 of 16 amino acids. Of the read, only the CDR3 DNA is kept; its 48 bases are in frame from base 1. Based on the germline V gene, the CDR1 and CDR2 sequences are MNHNS and SASEGT. Sample: PBMCs. Recombination connected TRBV6-1 to TRBJ1-2; 9 middle bases align to TRBD1. The clonotype was recovered from a human donor in good health. Some clones in this sample may be carry-over from other donors' samples. The CDR3 region reads CASSAPGQGLSYGYTF. The bases are TGTGCCAGCAGTGCACCGGGACAGGGCCTTTCCTATGGCTACACCTTC.